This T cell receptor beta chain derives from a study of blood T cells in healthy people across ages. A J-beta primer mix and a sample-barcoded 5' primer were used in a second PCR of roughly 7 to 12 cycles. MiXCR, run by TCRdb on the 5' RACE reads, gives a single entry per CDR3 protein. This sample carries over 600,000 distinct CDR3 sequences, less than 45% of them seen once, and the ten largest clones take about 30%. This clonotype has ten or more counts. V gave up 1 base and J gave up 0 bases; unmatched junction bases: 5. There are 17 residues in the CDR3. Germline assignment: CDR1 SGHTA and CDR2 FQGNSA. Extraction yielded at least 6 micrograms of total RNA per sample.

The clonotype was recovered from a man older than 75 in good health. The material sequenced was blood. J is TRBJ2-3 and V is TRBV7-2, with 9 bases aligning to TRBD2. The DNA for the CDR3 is TGTGCCAGCAGCTTAGGGGCTAGCGGGGCTAGCACAGATACGCAGTATTTT. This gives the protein CASSLGASGASTDTQYF. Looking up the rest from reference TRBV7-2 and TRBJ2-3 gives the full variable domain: GAGVSQSPSNKVTEKGKDVELRCDPISGHTALYWYRQSLGQGLEFLIYFQGNSAPDKSGLPSDRFSAERTGGSVSTLTIQRTQQEDSAVYLCASSLGASGASTDTQYFGPGTRLTVL.